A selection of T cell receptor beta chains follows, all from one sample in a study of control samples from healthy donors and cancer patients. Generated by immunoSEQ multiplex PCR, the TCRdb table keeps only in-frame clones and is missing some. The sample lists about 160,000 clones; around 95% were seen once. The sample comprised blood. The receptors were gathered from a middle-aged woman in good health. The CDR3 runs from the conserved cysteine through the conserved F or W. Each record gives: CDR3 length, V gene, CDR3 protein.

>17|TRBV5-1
CASSYRYRGRLNTEAFF
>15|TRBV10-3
CAIREHGTGHTEAFF
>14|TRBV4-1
CASSPPGQGVGYTF
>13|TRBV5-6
CASSLPDWSGYTF
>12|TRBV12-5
CASGELDREAFF
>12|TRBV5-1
CASSTSHTEAFF
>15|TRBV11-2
CASSFASGAGTEAFF
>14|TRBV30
CAWSAGREKETQYF
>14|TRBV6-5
CASSMTGSNEKLFF
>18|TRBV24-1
CATSDLVSGSENTGELFF
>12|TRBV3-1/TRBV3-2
CATRQGAGEQYF
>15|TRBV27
CASSLRPGSNQPQHF
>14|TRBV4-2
CASSQVESLNEQFF
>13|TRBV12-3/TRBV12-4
CASRDDPSQPQHF
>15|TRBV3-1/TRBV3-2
CASSPETGATDTQYF
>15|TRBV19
CASSISGTRTDTQYF
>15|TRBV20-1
CSASELSSGSYEQYF
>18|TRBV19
CASSISWKAGETLRGQYF
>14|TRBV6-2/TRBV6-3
CASSYDDGHQPQHF
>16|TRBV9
CASSVEVVLDTDTQYF
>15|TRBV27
CASSLSYRDAYEQYF
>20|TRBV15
CATSRDRRLAGVHHGLTQYF
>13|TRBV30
CAWVGVGAYGYTF
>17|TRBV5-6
CASSLYTSGSSYNEQFF
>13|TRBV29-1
CSVVTGLGYGYTF
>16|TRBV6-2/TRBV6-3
CASSYSTGASLGGQYF
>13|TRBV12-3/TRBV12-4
CASTDRWNYGYTF
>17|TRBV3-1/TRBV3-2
CASSKPETAVGEETQYF
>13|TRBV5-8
CASTYRAGTEAFF
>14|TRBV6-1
CASSEVSSSYEQYF
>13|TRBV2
CASSDGQNQPQHF
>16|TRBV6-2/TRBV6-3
CASSDMGQLGNYEQHF
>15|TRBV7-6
CASSLVAGGTDTQYF
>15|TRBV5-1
CASRQMTGLGETQYF
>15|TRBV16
CASRLTLRVNEKLFF
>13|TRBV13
CASSSQGNPPQHF
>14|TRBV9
CASSDGIRTAEAFF
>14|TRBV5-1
CASSRETALYGYTF
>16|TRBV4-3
CASSPGLIYSGTEAFF
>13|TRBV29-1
CSAISGTAYGYTF
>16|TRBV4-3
CASSQDAGRSNQPQHF
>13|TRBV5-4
CASRREWNTEAFF
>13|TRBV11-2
CASRATGGTEAFF
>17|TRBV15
CATSRERAGYSNQPQHF